Each of the 4 T cell receptor beta chains below was sequenced from the same sample in a study of cytomegalovirus exposure and HLA in healthy donors. TCRdb's table, derived via immunoSEQ multiplex PCR, lists solely in-frame clones and lacks some. The sample carries around 56,000 clones, about 92% recorded once. The sequencing sample was made of PBMCs. The origin of the receptors is a woman aged 18-29 years in good health and CMV-seropositive.

This chain connects TRBV6-1 to TRBJ1-2; D may be TRBD1 (5 bases). Trimming removed 8 bases from V and 5 bases from J, with 15 bases in between. CDR3 size: 13 residues. Germline loops: CDR1 MNHNS, CDR2 SASEGT. The CDR3 DNA is TGTGCCAGCTGCACCAGCCAGGGATATGGCTACACCTTC. Its protein product is CASCTSQGYGYTF.

The chain carries TRBV9 and TRBJ1-4; 7 bases are shared with TRBD1. The J segment lost 3 bases and the V segment lost 4 bases, leaving 6 bases of the junction unmatched. Looked up from germline, CDR1 is SGDLS and CDR2 is YYNGEE. The CDR3 covers 15 residues. For the CDR3, the DNA is TGTGCCAGCAGCAACACCGGGACAGCTAATGAAAAACTGTTTTTT. Protein sequence: CASSNTGTANEKLFF.

The CDR3 nucleotides read TGTGCCAGCAGCCAAGGGGAGTTCTATAGCAATCAGCCCCAGCATTTT. Translating gives CASSQGEFYSNQPQHF. The chain has TRBV4-2 and TRBJ1-5; D call uncertain. CDR3 length: 16 amino acids. Trimming stripped 1 base from V and 0 bases from J, with 10 bases between. CDR1 is LGHNA and CDR2 is YNFKEQ in the germline V gene.

V and J are TRBV30 and TRBJ1-2, with D maybe TRBD1 (6 bases). This CDR3 has 12 amino acids. Trimming shortened V by 2 bases and J by 4 bases, and 8 bases separated the two germline ends. The germline V gene has CDR1 GTSNPN and CDR2 SVGIG (reference sequence). CDR3 sequence reads: CAWSQGSYGYTF. In nucleotides, the CDR3 is TGTGCCTGGAGTCAGGGGAGCTATGGCTACACCTTC.